This is a list of T cell receptor beta chains from one sample in a study of T cell clones after liver transplantation. Sequencing used immunoSEQ multiplex PCR; TCRdb keeps in-frame clones, though not all of them. The table includes 45,000 to 60,000 clones, 70% detected once. The sequencing here drew on CD4+ T cells from blood, taken at the approximately 16-month timepoint. These receptors were taken from a human patient who received a liver transplant. Some T cells may arise from the graft donor. CDR3s include the opening cysteine and the closing phenylalanine or tryptophan. Each record gives: V gene, D gene, J gene, clone size, CDR3 protein, CDR3 DNA. The D gene is left open where the match is weak. Size is omitted from some rows. Given values are once, few, many or a class for expanded clones.

V gene: TRBV6-1
D gene: NA
J gene: TRBJ2-7
clone size: NA
CDR3 protein: CASNADQNSYEQYF
CDR3 DNA: TGTGCCAGCAATGCAGACCAGAATTCCTACGAGCAGTACTTC

V gene: TRBV2
D gene: TRBD1
J gene: TRBJ2-2
clone size: few
CDR3 protein: CASSEQGANTGELFF
CDR3 DNA: TGTGCCAGCAGTGAACAGGGGGCGAACACCGGGGAGCTGTTTTTT

V gene: TRBV7-9
D gene: NA
J gene: TRBJ1-6
clone size: NA
CDR3 protein: CASTIGQNNSPLHF
CDR3 DNA: TGTGCCAGCACCATAGGACAGAATAATTCACCCCTCCACTTT

V gene: TRBV5-1
D gene: TRBD2
J gene: TRBJ2-5
clone size: NA
CDR3 protein: CASSPGTSGGAQETQYF
CDR3 DNA: TGCGCCAGCAGCCCTGGGACTAGCGGGGGGGCCCAAGAGACCCAGTACTTC

V gene: TRBV2
D gene: NA
J gene: TRBJ2-3
clone size: NA
CDR3 protein: CASSYLASDTQYF
CDR3 DNA: TGTGCCAGCAGCTATCTAGCGTCAGATACGCAGTATTTT

V gene: TRBV10-3
D gene: TRBD2
J gene: TRBJ2-5
clone size: NA
CDR3 protein: CAISPGGRETQYF
CDR3 DNA: TGTGCCATCAGCCCGGGGGGGAGGGAGACCCAGTACTTC

V gene: TRBV30
D gene: NA
J gene: TRBJ1-2
clone size: NA
CDR3 protein: CAWKTEFGYGYTF
CDR3 DNA: TGTGCCTGGAAAACAGAGTTTGGGTATGGCTACACCTTC

V gene: TRBV30
D gene: TRBD2
J gene: TRBJ2-2
clone size: NA
CDR3 protein: CAWSYPLEQTSGGANTGELFF
CDR3 DNA: TGTGCCTGGAGTTACCCGCTCGAACAGACTAGCGGGGGGGCCAACACCGGGGAGCTGTTTTTT

V gene: TRBV5-1
D gene: NA
J gene: TRBJ1-1
clone size: NA
CDR3 protein: CASTTQGLTEAFF
CDR3 DNA: TGCGCCAGCACCACTCAGGGACTCACTGAAGCTTTCTTT

V gene: TRBV23-1
D gene: TRBD1
J gene: TRBJ2-5
clone size: NA
CDR3 protein: CASSQGQGVGETQYF
CDR3 DNA: TGCGCCAGCAGTCAGGGACAGGGGGTTGGGGAGACCCAGTACTTC

V gene: TRBV5-1
D gene: NA
J gene: TRBJ1-2
clone size: few
CDR3 protein: CASSTSPTGGNYGYTF
CDR3 DNA: TGCGCCAGCAGCACGTCCCCGACAGGAGGTAACTATGGCTACACCTTC

V gene: TRBV9
D gene: TRBD1
J gene: TRBJ1-4
clone size: NA
CDR3 protein: CASSGGQGNEKLFF
CDR3 DNA: TGTGCCAGCAGCGGAGGACAGGGCAATGAAAAACTGTTTTTT

V gene: TRBV29-1
D gene: TRBD1
J gene: TRBJ1-1
clone size: NA
CDR3 protein: CSVVGGADRGLHKTEAFF
CDR3 DNA: TGCAGCGTCGTGGGGGGGGCCGACAGGGGGCTACATAAGACTGAAGCTTTCTTT

V gene: TRBV11-2
D gene: NA
J gene: TRBJ2-3
clone size: NA
CDR3 protein: CASSRRLGGDADTQYF
CDR3 DNA: TGTGCCAGCAGCCGCCGACTCGGAGGGGACGCAGATACGCAGTATTTT

V gene: TRBV5-4
D gene: NA
J gene: TRBJ1-2
clone size: few
CDR3 protein: CASSLDNYGYTF
CDR3 DNA: TGTGCCAGCAGCTTGGATAACTATGGCTACACCTTC

V gene: TRBV6-4
D gene: NA
J gene: TRBJ1-5
clone size: NA
CDR3 protein: CASSSTDNQPQHF
CDR3 DNA: TGTGCCAGCAGTTCAACAGACAATCAGCCCCAGCATTTT

V gene: TRBV18
D gene: TRBD1
J gene: TRBJ1-5
clone size: medium-sized
CDR3 protein: CASSRSGQDQPQHF
CDR3 DNA: TGTGCCAGCTCACGATCAGGACAGGATCAGCCCCAGCATTTT

V gene: TRBV30
D gene: NA
J gene: TRBJ1-6
clone size: once
CDR3 protein: CAWSRPGDSPLHF
CDR3 DNA: TGTGCCTGGAGTCGGCCGGGGGATTCACCCCTCCACTTT